This T cell receptor beta chain was sequenced during a study of blood T cell repertoires in COVID-19. Overall study context: Acute and convalescent COVID-19 samples came from the United States, Italy and Spain. Sources were T cells, B-cell-depleted T cells, or PBMCs; the material itself was cDNA or gDNA.

Authors' processing steps: Scientists estimated how many nucleated cells there were by amplifying reference gene primers. Clones were read by immunoSEQ multiplex PCR, and TCRdb kept only the in-frame ones, dropping some. V, J and clone size reflect that table, while D and trimming were determined from the DNA. The repertoire holds 270,000 or so clones, with about 85% as singletons. The germline V gene encodes CDR1 SGHTA and CDR2 FQGNSA. The V segment lost 4 bases and the J segment 4 bases; nucleotides outside the gene matches: 5. The CDR3 consists of 14 residues. This clone was detected only once. The sequence was obtained from a human donor in a cohort sampled during active COVID-19. The material sequenced was peripheral blood. The chain combines TRBV7-2 with TRBJ2-3; the match to TRBD2 covers 7 bases. CDR3 protein: CASSWDYRADTQYF. DNA of the CDR3: TGTGCCAGCAGCTGGGACTATCGCGCAGATACGCAGTATTTT.